The 13 T cell receptor beta chains presented below share a single source sample, sequenced in a study of cytomegalovirus exposure and HLA in healthy donors. Primers for the PCR totalled 60 Vbeta and 13 Jbeta. Sequenced by immunoSEQ multiplex PCR; TCRdb stores in-frame clones only, minus some. The sample comprises 200,000 to 250,000 clones, around 83% of which are singletons, and approximately 1.5% rests with the top ten. Sequences were obtained from PBMCs. Receptors originate from a girl aged 5 to 17 in good health and CMV-seronegative.

The chain uses TRBV19 and TRBJ1-2, with 10 bases fitting TRBD1. Germline trimming cut 4 bases from V and 13 bases from J; bases unmatched to any gene: 9. The V gene's germline CDR1 is LNHDA and CDR2 SQIVND (reference sequence). This CDR3 contains 13 residues. The CDR3 is CASSKVPGTGVTF. CDR3 nucleotide sequence: TGTGCCAGTAGTAAAGTCCCGGGGACAGGGGTCACCTTC.

The chain carries TRBV5-6 and TRBJ2-5; 8 positions match TRBD1. Germline lookup yields CDR1 SGHDT and CDR2 YYEEEE. V dropped 2 bases and J dropped 2; count of bases not matched to a gene: 5. CDR3 size: 15 residues. The CDR3 is CASSFRTGLQETQYF. The CDR3 nucleotides are TGTGCCAGCAGCTTCCGGACAGGGTTGCAAGAGACCCAGTACTTC.

A few counts support this clone. The chain uses TRBV6-1 and TRBJ2-2; TRBD1 is a possible D gene (5 bases). The CDR3 is 19 residues long. Germline V gives CDR1 MNHNS, CDR2 SASEGT. V lost 1 base and J 1 base, leaving 19 bases between the germline ends. The CDR3 DNA reads as TGTGCCAGCAGTGAAGATTTGTTGGGTTACAGGAAGAACACCGGGGAGCTGTTTTTT. Translating it yields CASSEDLLGYRKNTGELFF.

The chain carries TRBV6-5 and TRBJ1-2; 7 positions agree with TRBD1. CDR1 is MNHEY and CDR2 is SVGAGI in the germline V gene. Trimming at V came to 4 bases and at J to 8 bases, leaving 13 bases not matched to a gene. The CDR3 sequence is 15 residues long. The CDR3 here is CASSLSEGGAGGYTF. For the CDR3, the DNA is TGTGCCAGCAGTTTGTCAGAAGGGGGCGCGGGGGGCTACACCTTC.

The V call is TRBV19, the J call TRBJ2-1; the match to TRBD2 covers 8 bases. Germline loops: CDR1 LNHDA, CDR2 SQIVND (reference sequence). Germline trimming cut 5 bases from V and 9 bases from J; bases unmatched to any gene: 9. The CDR3 extends over 14 amino acids. CDR3 in amino acids: CASSLWTSTGEQFF. The CDR3 coding sequence is TGTGCCAGTAGTCTTTGGACTAGCACTGGTGAGCAGTTCTTC.

This chain links TRBV5-1 with TRBJ1-2, with 11 bases identical to TRBD1. The CDR3 totals 17 residues. V shed 4 bases and J 1 base; nucleotides not matched to a gene: 9. Germline CDR1 and CDR2: SGHRS and YFSETQ. The CDR3 nucleotides read TGCGCCAGCAGCCCGTACCGGGACAGGGGGGTTAACTATGGCTACACCTTC. Its protein product is CASSPYRDRGVNYGYTF. Complete variable domain (other parts from reference TRBV5-1 and TRBJ1-2): KAGVTQTPRYLIKTRGQQVTLSCSPISGHRSVSWYQQTPGQGLQFLFEYFSETQRNKGNFPGRFSGRQFSNSRSEMNVSTLELGDSALYLCASSPYRDRGVNYGYTFGSGTRLTVV.

The chain recombines TRBV6-6 with TRBJ1-1; tentative D call: TRBD1 (5 bases). CDR1 and CDR2 (germline): MNHNY, SVGAGI (reference sequence). Trimming shortened V by 6 bases and J by 0 bases, and 8 bases separated the two germline ends. The CDR3 has 13 residues. CDR3 protein: CASSATVNTEAFF. The CDR3 DNA reads as TGTGCCAGCAGCGCGACAGTGAACACTGAAGCTTTCTTT.

This chain uses TRBV5-1 with TRBJ2-5; 9 nucleotides match TRBD1. CDR1 is SGHRS and CDR2 is YFSETQ in the germline V gene. This CDR3 spans 20 amino acids. Trimming removed 3 bases from V and 5 bases from J; junction bases left unmatched: 23. The DNA for the CDR3 is TGCGCCAGCAGCTGGGGGGTCGATTTTACAGGGGGCGCCCCGTGGGAGACCCAGTACTTC. It encodes CASSWGVDFTGGAPWETQYF.

The gene calls are TRBV5-1 and TRBJ2-3; D gene unclear. Germline lookup yields CDR1 SGHRS and CDR2 YFSETQ. The V and J ends lost 0 bases and 6 bases respectively, with 11 bases between them. The CDR3 length is 14 residues. The CDR3 DNA follows: TGCGCCAGCAGCTTGGTGGCAGGCCAGGATACGCAGTATTTT. Its protein is CASSLVAGQDTQYF.

This sequence joins TRBV14 and TRBJ1-1, with 8 bases fitting TRBD1. The V segment lost 4 bases and the J segment 3 bases; nucleotides outside the gene matches: 4. The CDR3 totals 14 residues. Germline values: CDR1 SGHDN, CDR2 FVKESK. The CDR3 here is CASSPDRAYTEAFF. Here the CDR3 DNA reads TGTGCCAGCAGCCCGGACAGGGCGTACACTGAAGCTTTCTTT.

CDR3 nucleotide sequence: TGTGCCAGCAGTGAAACGACTAGCGGTACGGGGGAGCTGTTTTTT. Amino acids: CASSETTSGTGELFF. The V call is TRBV2, the J call TRBJ2-2; 9 bases are a match to TRBD2. This CDR3 is 15 amino acids long. Germline values: CDR1 SNHLY, CDR2 FYNNEI. Trimming cost V 2 bases and J 8 bases; bases outside gene matches: 6.

The rearrangement joins TRBV27 to TRBJ2-7; D not resolved. Germline assignment: CDR1 MNHEY and CDR2 SMNVEV (reference sequence). This CDR3 is built from 13 residues. V shed 2 bases and J shed 2 bases, with 7 bases lying between them. The CDR3: CASSLRLTYEQYF. CDR3 nucleotides: TGTGCCAGCAGTTTACGCCTAACCTACGAGCAGTACTTC.

The rearrangement uses TRBV27 and TRBJ1-6; D might be TRBD1 (5 bases). This CDR3 is built from 14 residues. Germline CDR1 and CDR2: MNHEY and SMNVEV (reference sequence). The V and J ends lost 6 bases and 15 bases respectively, with 21 bases between them. The CDR3 loop reads CASSDSGRPTYLHF. Here the CDR3 DNA reads TGTGCCAGCAGCGACTCAGGGCGGCCCACATACCTCCACTTT.